The 30 T cell receptor beta chains below were found in one sample sequenced in a study of OX40 agonist ivuxolimab in advanced cancers. The protocol was immunoSEQ multiplex PCR, while the TCRdb copy is restricted to in-frame clones and leaves out a portion. Here the sample spans approximately 65,000 clones, roughly 87% being singletons. The sequences come from CD4+ or CD8+ T cells sorted from blood, collected in a trial of the OX40 agonist ivuxolimab. The receptors were sampled from an adult with an advanced solid tumor such as melanoma, head and neck, liver or kidney cancer.

The chain combines TRBV6-5 with TRBJ2-7, with 7 bases fitting TRBD2. CDR3 length equals 14 residues. The J segment lost 3 bases and the V segment lost 4 bases, leaving 6 bases of the junction unmatched. CDR1 is MNHEY, CDR2 SVGAGI, per germline. Written as DNA, the CDR3 is TGTGCCAGCAGTTCTGGGACTAATGTCTACGAGCAGTACTTC. Translated, it gives CASSSGTNVYEQYF.

J is TRBJ2-7 and V is TRBV10-1, with 8 bases identical to TRBD1. The CDR3 consists of 14 residues. V dropped 6 bases and J dropped 4; count of bases not matched to a gene: 8. Germline V gene lookup returns CDR1 WNHNN and CDR2 SYGVQD (reference sequence). CDR3 DNA sequence: TGCGCCAGCAGCCGCGACAGGGGATCATACGAGCAGTACTTC. Translation gives CASSRDRGSYEQYF.

The chain has TRBV6-1 and TRBJ2-1; 9 bases fit TRBD2. The CDR3 has 15 amino acids. The V and J ends lost 4 bases and 1 base, in that order; junction bases with no gene match: 2. Germline values: CDR1 MNHNS, CDR2 SASEGT. CDR3 in amino acids: CASSVAGASYNEQFF. As DNA, the CDR3 is TGTGCCAGCAGTGTAGCGGGGGCTTCCTACAATGAGCAGTTCTTC.

The chain uses TRBV19 and TRBJ1-5; a weak D match, TRBD1 (6 bases). Trimming pared 8 bases from V and 6 bases from J, leaving 11 bases between. The CDR3 length is 12 residues. Germline CDR1 and CDR2: LNHDA and SQIVND (reference sequence). DNA for the CDR3: TGTGCCAGTCGAAGGGGGTTTCAGCCCCAGCATTTT. Protein product: CASRRGFQPQHF.

The J gene is TRBJ2-7, the V gene TRBV15; perhaps TRBD2 as D (6 bases). Trimming left V 2 bases short and J 6 bases short, with 14 bases between. CDR1 and CDR2 from the germline V gene are LNHNV and YYDKDF (reference sequence). The CDR3 is 14 residues long. The DNA of the CDR3 is TGTGCCACCAGCAGAATCCTCGCGGGATCCGAGCAGTACTTC. Translated: CATSRILAGSEQYF.

This clone was counted a single time. The rearrangement links TRBV29-1 to TRBJ2-2; D is possibly TRBD1 (6 bases). V was pared by 6 bases and J by 1 base, with 12 bases between. Germline V gives CDR1 SQVTM, CDR2 ANQGSEA. This CDR3 comprises 14 residues. CDR3 nucleotide sequence: TGCAGCGTCAAACAGGGAATGAACACCGGGGAGCTGTTTTTT. Residues: CSVKQGMNTGELFF.

The J gene is TRBJ2-1, the V gene TRBV7-2; 8 nucleotides align to TRBD2. The trim removed 3 bases at V and 5 bases at J, leaving 6 bases unmatched. The CDR3 extends over 15 amino acids. Germline CDR1 reads SGHTA; CDR2 reads FQGNSA. CDR3: CASSFTGTRDNEQFF. The CDR3 DNA reads as TGTGCCAGCAGCTTTACCGGGACTAGGGACAATGAGCAGTTCTTC.

The gene calls are TRBV16 and TRBJ2-1; 7 bases fit TRBD1. The CDR3 is made up of 13 amino acids. V trimming: 4 bases; J trimming: 4 bases; junction bases outside the gene matches: 1. Looked up from germline, CDR1 is KGHSY and CDR2 is FQNENV. The CDR3 loop reads CASSRDRYNEQFF. In DNA, the CDR3 is TGTGCCAGCAGCCGGGACAGATACAATGAGCAGTTCTTC. Full variable domain (outside the CDR3, taken from reference TRBV16 and TRBJ2-1): GEEVAQTPKHLVRGEGQKAKLYCAPIKGHSYVFWYQQVLKNEFKFLISFQNENVFDETGMPKERFSAKCLPNSPCSLEIQATKLEDSAVYFCASSRDRYNEQFFGPGTRLTVL.

The V gene is TRBV2, the J gene TRBJ2-7; D uncertain. This CDR3 comprises 11 residues. Trimming removed 6 bases from V and 3 bases from J, with 6 bases in between. The germline V gene encodes CDR1 SNHLY and CDR2 FYNNEI. CDR3 loop: CASSRVYEQYF. The CDR3 DNA reads TGTGCCAGCAGCCGGGTCTACGAGCAGTACTTC.

This chain uses TRBV27 with TRBJ2-7; TRBD1 agrees at 8 bases. The germline V gene has CDR1 MNHEY and CDR2 SMNVEV (reference sequence). The trim removed 7 bases at V and 2 bases at J, leaving 10 bases unmatched. This CDR3 is built from 15 residues. The CDR3 DNA sequence: TGTGCCAGCATCGGTGCCACAGGGGGAGCCTACGAGCAGTACTTC. Translated: CASIGATGGAYEQYF.

The V gene is TRBV18, the J gene TRBJ1-3; D may be TRBD1 (5 bases). V dropped 6 bases and J dropped 4 bases, with 16 bases sitting between them. Germline V gene lookup returns CDR1 KGHSH and CDR2 LQKENI. This CDR3 has 15 residues. The CDR3 coding sequence is TGTGCCAGCTCCGAACAGGAAGGAGGCGGAAACACCATATATTTT. Translating gives CASSEQEGGGNTIYF. Variable domain in full (rest from reference TRBV18 and TRBJ1-3): NAGVMQNPRHLVRRRGQEARLRCSPMKGHSHVYWYRQLPEEGLKFMVYLQKENIIDESGMPKERFSAEFPKEGPSILRIQQVVRGDSAAYFCASSEQEGGGNTIYFGEGSWLTVV.

The J gene is TRBJ2-3, the V gene TRBV11-2, with D uncertain. The CDR3 has 18 amino acids. Between the trimmed V and J ends, which lost 5 bases and 3 bases, there was a span of 24 bases. Per germline, CDR1 SGHAT and CDR2 FQNNGV. The CDR3 spells CASSRVRVPSARTDTQYF. For the CDR3, the DNA is TGTGCCAGCAGCCGGGTCCGGGTCCCGAGCGCGAGAACAGATACGCAGTATTTT.

This clone has a single count. The V call is TRBV13, the J call TRBJ2-4; 7 bases fit TRBD1. Germline V CDR1 and CDR2: PRHDT, FYEKMQ (reference sequence). This CDR3 is 14 amino acids long. V was pared by 3 bases and J by 6 bases, with 5 bases of the junction left unmatched. CDR3 nucleotide sequence: TGTGCCAGCAGCTTGGGCCGACAGGGAAACATTCAGTACTTC. It yields the protein CASSLGRQGNIQYF.

The chain recombines TRBV27 with TRBJ2-7; 7 bases agree with TRBD1. The V gene end was trimmed by 3 bases and the J gene end by 0 bases; junction bases not matched to a gene: 2. The CDR3 spans 14 residues. From germline, CDR1 is MNHEY and CDR2 SMNVEV (reference sequence). The CDR3 is CASSFRTGSYEQYF. DNA of the CDR3: TGTGCCAGCAGTTTCAGGACAGGCTCCTACGAGCAGTACTTC.

The chain employs TRBV15 and TRBJ1-2; 7 bases align to TRBD1. With V trimmed by 0 bases and J by 6 bases, 10 bases remained unmatched. Germline CDR1 is LNHNV and CDR2 is YYDKDF (reference sequence). The CDR3 extends over 16 amino acids. This CDR3 is CATSRDRGRGSHGYTF. In nucleotides, the CDR3 is TGTGCCACCAGCAGAGATAGGGGGCGGGGTTCCCATGGCTACACCTTC.

The chain uses TRBV5-6 and TRBJ2-7, with D perhaps TRBD1 (6 bases). The length of the CDR3 is 13 residues. V shed 0 bases and J shed 5 bases, with 9 bases lying between them. Germline lookup yields CDR1 SGHDT and CDR2 YYEEEE. CDR3: CASSLGGRDEQYF. DNA of the CDR3: TGTGCCAGCAGCTTGGGGGGGCGCGACGAGCAGTACTTC. Using reference TRBV5-6 and TRBJ2-7 for the parts outside the CDR3, the full variable domain is DAGVTQSPTHLIKTRGQQVTLRCSPKSGHDTVSWYQQALGQGPQFIFQYYEEEERQRGNFPDRFSGHQFPNYSSELNVNALLLGDSALYLCASSLGGRDEQYFGPGTRLTVT.

The J gene is TRBJ2-5, the V gene TRBV11-2, with a weak D call TRBD2 (5 bases). Trimming took off 1 base at V and 5 bases at J, with 8 bases between the two ends. The germline gives CDR1 SGHAT, CDR2 FQNNGV. The CDR3 consists of 13 residues. The CDR3 DNA sequence: TGTGCCAGCAGCTTAGGGGGAGCGGAGACCCAGTACTTC. This codes for CASSLGGAETQYF.

The V gene is TRBV7-9, the J gene TRBJ1-3; D not resolved. CDR3 length: 14 residues. From germline, CDR1 is SEHNR and CDR2 FQNEAQ (reference sequence). Trimming removed 5 bases at V and 2 bases at J, with 10 bases between. The CDR3 loop reads CASSPEVAGNTIYF. The CDR3 DNA follows: TGTGCCAGCAGCCCCGAGGTGGCTGGAAACACCATATATTTT.

This clone occurred once. V and J are TRBV7-9 and TRBJ2-1; D not certain. Trimming removed 1 base at V and 2 bases at J, with 3 bases between. CDR3 length: 13 residues. Per germline, CDR1 SEHNR and CDR2 FQNEAQ (reference sequence). The CDR3 loop reads CASSLDAYNEQFF. For the CDR3, the DNA is TGTGCCAGCAGCTTAGACGCCTACAATGAGCAGTTCTTC.

The J gene is TRBJ1-3, the V gene TRBV7-9; D not resolved. The CDR3 is made up of 15 amino acids. Trimming took off 6 bases at V and 0 bases at J, with 12 bases between the two ends. From germline, CDR1 is SEHNR and CDR2 FQNEAQ (reference sequence). In DNA, the CDR3 is TGTGCCAGCAGTAATAAGGAGAACTCTGGAAACACCATATATTTT. It codes for CASSNKENSGNTIYF.

The rearrangement uses TRBV7-9 and TRBJ2-3; 7 bases align to TRBD1. This CDR3 contains 15 residues. J gave up 4 bases and V 4 bases, and 8 bases lay outside the gene matches. Germline V lookup: CDR1 SEHNR, CDR2 FQNEAQ (reference sequence). Here the CDR3 reads CASSSRQGLADTQYF. As DNA, the CDR3 is TGTGCCAGCAGCTCTAGACAGGGTCTTGCAGATACGCAGTATTTT.

V and J are TRBV5-1 and TRBJ2-1; no firm D call. V lost 1 base, J lost 10 bases, and 9 bases lay in between. CDR3 length equals 12 residues. Per germline, CDR1 SGHRS and CDR2 YFSETQ. The CDR3 nucleotides read TGCGCCAGCAGCTTGAGTGGCGAAGAGCAGTTCTTC. This codes for CASSLSGEEQFF. Based on the CDR3 plus reference TRBV5-1 and TRBJ2-1, the full variable domain is KAGVTQTPRYLIKTRGQQVTLSCSPISGHRSVSWYQQTPGQGLQFLFEYFSETQRNKGNFPGRFSGRQFSNSRSEMNVSTLELGDSALYLCASSLSGEEQFFGPGTRLTVL.

V and J are TRBV5-1 and TRBJ2-5; D not certain. Germline V gene lookup returns CDR1 SGHRS and CDR2 YFSETQ. The V end lost 2 bases, the J end lost 3 bases, and 17 bases lay between the germline ends. The CDR3 covers 16 residues. For the CDR3, the DNA is TGCGCCAGCAGCTTTTCTCCGGTGGGGTCGAAAGAGACCCAGTACTTC. Its protein is CASSFSPVGSKETQYF.

This clone has a single count. The J gene is TRBJ2-1, the V gene TRBV7-8; 14 positions match TRBD2. The germline CDR1 and CDR2 sequences are SGHVS and FQNEAQ. This CDR3 region has 18 residues. V was pared by 0 bases and J by 6 bases, with 7 bases of the junction left unmatched. CDR3 DNA: TGTGCCAGCAGCTTAGCGCGTGCGACTAGCGGGGGGGGCAATGAGCAGTTCTTC. Protein product: CASSLARATSGGGNEQFF.

The chain uses TRBV6-1 and TRBJ1-4; 7 nucleotides line up with TRBD1. In germline, CDR1 is MNHNS, CDR2 SASEGT. The CDR3 has 14 residues. V shed 7 bases and J 8 bases; nucleotides not matched to a gene: 10. CDR3 in DNA: TGTGCCAGCAACCTAGACAGGGACGGGGAAAAACTGTTTTTT. It encodes CASNLDRDGEKLFF.

This chain connects TRBV30 to TRBJ2-7; possibly TRBD1 for D (6 bases). Looked up from germline, CDR1 is GTSNPN and CDR2 is SVGIG (reference sequence). The CDR3 contains 13 residues. Trimming cost V 2 bases and J 7 bases, with 15 bases left between them. The CDR3 is CAWSPGHAREQYF. The CDR3 DNA sequence: TGTGCCTGGAGTCCGGGACACGCGAGGGAGCAGTACTTC.

The CDR3 reads CASSSTQSGPQHF. In nucleotides, the CDR3 is TGTGCCAGCAGTTCCACCCAATCGGGGCCCCAGCATTTT. The chain couples TRBV2 to TRBJ1-5, with D unresolved. Germline V gene data show CDR1 as SNHLY and CDR2 as FYNNEI. Between the trimmed V and J ends, which lost 5 bases and 9 bases, there was a span of 14 bases. The CDR3 extends over 13 amino acids.

The chain links TRBV5-1 to TRBJ1-6; 7 positions match TRBD1. CDR3 length: 15 amino acids. The germline V gene has CDR1 SGHRS and CDR2 YFSETQ. Germline trimming cut 0 bases from V and 10 bases from J; bases unmatched to any gene: 7. The DNA of the CDR3 is TGCGCCAGCAGCTTGGCGACAGGGTTAGGATCACCCCTCCACTTT. This encodes CASSLATGLGSPLHF.

This sequence joins TRBV5-1 and TRBJ2-1; weak D call: TRBD2 (6 bases). This CDR3 has 15 residues. The germline V and J ends were trimmed by 7 bases and 3 bases, with 17 bases remaining between them. Germline V gene data show CDR1 as SGHRS and CDR2 as YFSETQ. CDR3 region: CASARGRGRYNEQFF. CDR3 nucleotides: TGCGCCAGCGCCCGTGGGCGGGGCCGCTACAATGAGCAGTTCTTC.

This clone was counted once. Here the CDR3 reads CASSQDGPYGYTF. Written as DNA, the CDR3 is TGTGCCAGCAGCCAAGACGGGCCCTATGGCTACACCTTC. The chain recombines TRBV5-4 with TRBJ1-2; D not certain. CDR3 length: 13 amino acids. V lost 4 bases and J lost 4, with 11 bases in between. The germline CDR1 and CDR2 sequences are SGHNT and YYREEE (reference sequence).